The TCR beta chain under discussion was sequenced for a study of T cells in Graves' hyperthyroidism and ophthalmopathy. This clonotype was counted many times. Antigen: not known. Study-wide results and limits: Ophthalmopathy could be told apart from stable hyperthyroidism with a 13 V-J model.

There were TCR beta CDR3 regions amplified from RNA transcripts. The HTBI primer set was used in a first-round RT-PCR of the TCR CDR3. TCRdb ran MiXCR on the multiplex PCR reads and lists one entry per CDR3 protein. The sample records roughly 750,000 distinct CDR3 sequences, less than 20% being singletons. An absence of ophthalmopathy progression within 18 months meant stable Graves' hyperthyroidism. Hyperthyroidism in the patients, aged 18 to 65, was newly diagnosed and under 2 months in duration. The clonotype comes from a man aged 18 to 35 with Graves' hyperthyroidism. Sequencing was carried out using blood.

The CDR3 DNA reads TGTGCCAGCAGCCCCGGGACAGCGAACACTGAAGCTTTCTTT. It is translated as CASSPGTANTEAFF. The V call is TRBV13, the J call TRBJ1-1; the match to TRBD1 covers 7 bases. V dropped 5 bases and J dropped 1; count of bases not matched to a gene: 4. Germline loops: CDR1 PRHDT, CDR2 FYEKMQ (reference sequence). The CDR3 has 14 amino acids.